These T cell receptor beta chains were read from a single sample in a study of CD8 T cells in ankylosing spondylitis. TCRdb independently ran MiXCR on the 5' RACE reads; one entry per CDR3 protein. This repertoire shows approximately 220,000 distinct CDR3 sequences, 10% found once; its top ten account for roughly 23%. Material for sequencing was blood, either unsorted or a sorted T cell fraction (not recorded which). The receptors were sampled from a male donor with ankylosing spondylitis or in good health (not recorded which). CDR3s include the opening cysteine and the closing phenylalanine or tryptophan. D genes are given only for firm matches. Rows give clone size only sometimes, using once, few, many, or a class for an expanded clone.

cdr3_nt: TGTGCCAGCAGCTCCGGGAGAAGGGACAATGAGCAGTTCTTC
cdr3_aa: CASSSGRRDNEQFF
clone_size: few
j_call: TRBJ2-1
d_call: -
v_call: TRBV3-1

cdr3_nt: TGCAGTGCTAGCGCCGACAGCTTAGGGTCGTCCTACGAGCAGTACTTC
cdr3_aa: CSASADSLGSSYEQYF
clone_size: many
j_call: TRBJ2-7
d_call: -
v_call: TRBV20-1

cdr3_nt: TGCAGTGCGAGACAGGGGGTAACCAATCAGCCCCAGCATTTT
cdr3_aa: CSARQGVTNQPQHF
clone_size: few
j_call: TRBJ1-5
d_call: TRBD1
v_call: TRBV20-1

cdr3_nt: TGCAGTGCAGGCGGGGGGGGGTACACAGATACGCAGTATTTT
cdr3_aa: CSAGGGGYTDTQYF
clone_size: few
j_call: TRBJ2-3
d_call: TRBD2
v_call: TRBV20-1

cdr3_nt: TGTGCCAGCAGCCAAGGACTTAGCGGATCACCCCTCCACTTT
cdr3_aa: CASSQGLSGSPLHF
clone_size: many
j_call: TRBJ1-6
d_call: -
v_call: TRBV3-1

cdr3_nt: TGTGCCAGTGGAGGGGTCGGCACTGAAGCTTTCTTT
cdr3_aa: CASGGVGTEAFF
clone_size: -
j_call: TRBJ1-1
d_call: -
v_call: TRBV3-1

cdr3_nt: TGTGCCAGCAGCTTAGCCGCCGACCCCGGCGCTTATGGCTACACCTTC
cdr3_aa: CASSLAADPGAYGYTF
clone_size: many
j_call: TRBJ1-2
d_call: -
v_call: TRBV7-6

cdr3_nt: TGTGCCATCAGTGACTTCGGCAGTGGGAACACTGAAGCTTTCTTT
cdr3_aa: CAISDFGSGNTEAFF
clone_size: -
j_call: TRBJ1-1
d_call: -
v_call: TRBV10-3

cdr3_nt: TGCAGTGCTAGTCCCCCGGCGGACAGGGGCAGTCTAGATACGCAGTATTTT
cdr3_aa: CSASPPADRGSLDTQYF
clone_size: many
j_call: TRBJ2-3
d_call: TRBD1
v_call: TRBV20-1

cdr3_nt: TGTGCCAGCAGCGTAGCAGGGGGGCACACCGGGGAGCTGTTTTTT
cdr3_aa: CASSVAGGHTGELFF
clone_size: many
j_call: TRBJ2-2
d_call: -
v_call: TRBV9

cdr3_nt: TGTGCCAGTAGTATTCGAAGGGCAGATCAGCCCCAGCATTTT
cdr3_aa: CASSIRRADQPQHF
clone_size: few
j_call: TRBJ1-5
d_call: -
v_call: TRBV19

cdr3_nt: TGTGCCAGCAGCCAGCCTATAGAGCGGTTGGAGCAGTTCTTC
cdr3_aa: CASSQPIERLEQFF
clone_size: -
j_call: TRBJ2-1
d_call: -
v_call: TRBV7-9

cdr3_nt: -
cdr3_aa: CASRGSSISPSILVGGAQHF
clone_size: few
j_call: TRBJ1-5
d_call: -
v_call: TRBV5-6

cdr3_nt: TGCAGCGTGTCGACAGGGGTCAATCAGCCCCAGCATTTT
cdr3_aa: CSVSTGVNQPQHF
clone_size: -
j_call: TRBJ1-5
d_call: TRBD1
v_call: TRBV29-1

cdr3_nt: TGTGCCAGCAGCCAAGGTCGACGTCGTAGCTCCTACAATGAGCAGTTCTTC
cdr3_aa: CASSQGRRRSSYNEQFF
clone_size: many
j_call: TRBJ2-1
d_call: -
v_call: TRBV3-1

cdr3_nt: TGCGCCAGCAGCTTGAGGGCGGAGCAGTTCTTC
cdr3_aa: CASSLRAEQFF
clone_size: many
j_call: TRBJ2-1
d_call: -
v_call: TRBV5-1

cdr3_nt: TGTGCCAGCAGTGCCCTCGAGACAGGGGGCAGTGGAAACACCATATATTTT
cdr3_aa: CASSALETGGSGNTIYF
clone_size: -
j_call: TRBJ1-3
d_call: TRBD1
v_call: TRBV2

cdr3_nt: TGTGCCAGCAGCCAACCAGGACTAGCGGGGTCCTACGAGCAGTACTTC
cdr3_aa: CASSQPGLAGSYEQYF
clone_size: many
j_call: TRBJ2-7
d_call: TRBD2
v_call: TRBV3-1

cdr3_nt: TGCAGTGCTAGAGCCCGGTGGCCCGAAGGGAGCTACACCTTC
cdr3_aa: CSARARWPEGSYTF
clone_size: few
j_call: TRBJ1-2
d_call: -
v_call: TRBV20-1

cdr3_nt: TGCGCCAGCAGCAGGGAGGGGACTGAAGCTTTCTTT
cdr3_aa: CASSREGTEAFF
clone_size: many
j_call: TRBJ1-1
d_call: -
v_call: TRBV4-1

cdr3_nt: TGCGCCAGCAGCTCAGATCTACAGGGTGACACTGAAGCTTTCTTT
cdr3_aa: CASSSDLQGDTEAFF
clone_size: many
j_call: TRBJ1-1
d_call: -
v_call: TRBV5-1

cdr3_nt: TGTGCCAGCACCCAATATTTGGACATTCAGTACTTC
cdr3_aa: CASTQYLDIQYF
clone_size: many
j_call: TRBJ2-4
d_call: -
v_call: TRBV11-2

cdr3_nt: TGTGCCACCCGTAGGGACCGAGATTCACCCCTCCACTTT
cdr3_aa: CATRRDRDSPLHF
clone_size: -
j_call: TRBJ1-6
d_call: -
v_call: TRBV15

cdr3_nt: TGTACCAGCAGTCTTCGGCCACGGGGGAGCACCGGGGAGCTGTTTTTT
cdr3_aa: CTSSLRPRGSTGELFF
clone_size: -
j_call: TRBJ2-2
d_call: -
v_call: TRBV12-3/TRBV12-4

cdr3_nt: TGCAGTGCTAGCCTCCTGAGTTCTGACTATGGCTACACCTTC
cdr3_aa: CSASLLSSDYGYTF
clone_size: many
j_call: TRBJ1-2
d_call: -
v_call: TRBV20-1

cdr3_nt: TGTGCCAGCAGCTTAAGTGTGGGGGGGTTCAATGAGCAGTTCTTC
cdr3_aa: CASSLSVGGFNEQFF
clone_size: many
j_call: TRBJ2-1
d_call: TRBD2
v_call: TRBV7-2

cdr3_nt: TGCAGTGCTAGGTTTAAGGAGACCCAGTACTTC
cdr3_aa: CSARFKETQYF
clone_size: many
j_call: TRBJ2-5
d_call: -
v_call: TRBV20-1

cdr3_nt: TGTGCCAGCAGCTTAGGGGAGGCTGGGGCCAACGTCCTGACTTTC
cdr3_aa: CASSLGEAGANVLTF
clone_size: many
j_call: TRBJ2-6
d_call: -
v_call: TRBV7-3

cdr3_nt: TGTGCCAGCAGTTTGACGGACAGGGCATCTAACTATGGCTACACCTTC
cdr3_aa: CASSLTDRASNYGYTF
clone_size: -
j_call: TRBJ1-2
d_call: TRBD1
v_call: TRBV28

cdr3_nt: TGTGCCAGCAGCTCTCGGGGACAGAAAACAGATACGCAGTATTTT
cdr3_aa: CASSSRGQKTDTQYF
clone_size: few
j_call: TRBJ2-3
d_call: TRBD1
v_call: TRBV7-8

cdr3_nt: TGTGCCAGCAGCTTAGGGGGACCCTCTTCTGGCACAGATACGCAGTATTTT
cdr3_aa: CASSLGGPSSGTDTQYF
clone_size: few
j_call: TRBJ2-3
d_call: -
v_call: TRBV7-3

cdr3_nt: TGTGCCAGCAGTTCACAGGCCCTTGGCCCGAGCACTGAAGCTTTCTTT
cdr3_aa: CASSSQALGPSTEAFF
clone_size: -
j_call: TRBJ1-1
d_call: -
v_call: TRBV28

cdr3_nt: TGTGCCAGCAATGCACAGGGGTTGGAGACCCAGTACTTC
cdr3_aa: CASNAQGLETQYF
clone_size: -
j_call: TRBJ2-5
d_call: TRBD1
v_call: TRBV11-1

cdr3_nt: TGTGCCAGCAGCAGAGGACAGGGGGCCACCGGGGAGCTGTTTTTT
cdr3_aa: CASSRGQGATGELFF
clone_size: many
j_call: TRBJ2-2
d_call: TRBD1
v_call: TRBV7-6

cdr3_nt: TGTGCCACCAGTGACCGAAGCCAGGCCGACTCCTATGGCTACACCTTC
cdr3_aa: CATSDRSQADSYGYTF
clone_size: many
j_call: TRBJ1-2
d_call: -
v_call: TRBV24-1

cdr3_nt: TGCAGTGCTAGAGCCCCGGGGGGGCTCGGCACAGATACGCAGTATTTT
cdr3_aa: CSARAPGGLGTDTQYF
clone_size: -
j_call: TRBJ2-3
d_call: TRBD2
v_call: TRBV20-1

cdr3_nt: TGTGCCAGCAGTTACCGGACAGGGGACGGGGAGCTGTTTTTT
cdr3_aa: CASSYRTGDGELFF
clone_size: few
j_call: TRBJ2-2
d_call: TRBD1
v_call: TRBV6-5

cdr3_nt: TGTGCCAGCAGCCAAGGATGGGGAGAAAACTATGGCTACACCTTC
cdr3_aa: CASSQGWGENYGYTF
clone_size: few
j_call: TRBJ1-2
d_call: -
v_call: TRBV14

cdr3_nt: TGTGCCAGCAGCTCCTCTAGCGGGGGGGCCGCCTACAATGAGCAGTTCTTC
cdr3_aa: CASSSSSGGAAYNEQFF
clone_size: many
j_call: TRBJ2-1
d_call: TRBD2
v_call: TRBV11-2

cdr3_nt: TGTGCCAGCAGCTCTACCCGACTAGCGGGGGCCGCTGAGCAGTTCTTC
cdr3_aa: CASSSTRLAGAAEQFF
clone_size: many
j_call: TRBJ2-1
d_call: TRBD2
v_call: TRBV7-2

cdr3_nt: TGTGCCAGCAGCCCCAAGGACGGTACAGATACGCAGTATTTT
cdr3_aa: CASSPKDGTDTQYF
clone_size: many
j_call: TRBJ2-3
d_call: -
v_call: TRBV11-1

cdr3_nt: TGTGCCAGCAGTTTTCCTGATCGGGATACGCAGTATTTT
cdr3_aa: CASSFPDRDTQYF
clone_size: few
j_call: TRBJ2-3
d_call: -
v_call: TRBV28

cdr3_nt: TGTGCCAGCAGCTTACTCCCCGGGGAGCTGTTTTTT
cdr3_aa: CASSLLPGELFF
clone_size: few
j_call: TRBJ2-2
d_call: -
v_call: TRBV7-8

cdr3_nt: TGCAGTGCTAGAGATCTCCAGCGGGGGAACACCGGGGAGCTGTTTTTT
cdr3_aa: CSARDLQRGNTGELFF
clone_size: many
j_call: TRBJ2-2
d_call: TRBD2
v_call: TRBV20-1

cdr3_nt: TGTGCCAGCAGTGAAGAAGGGGAGGATTCACCCCTCCACTTT
cdr3_aa: CASSEEGEDSPLHF
clone_size: many
j_call: TRBJ1-6
d_call: -
v_call: TRBV6-1

cdr3_nt: TGTGCCAGCAGCTTGGCACAGATGTATGAAGCTTTCTTT
cdr3_aa: CASSLAQMYEAFF
clone_size: many
j_call: TRBJ1-1
d_call: -
v_call: TRBV11-2

cdr3_nt: TGCAGTGCTAGAGATCTGTTGACAGGGTTCCGGCCCCAGCATTTT
cdr3_aa: CSARDLLTGFRPQHF
clone_size: many
j_call: TRBJ1-5
d_call: TRBD1
v_call: TRBV20-1

cdr3_nt: TGCGCCAGCAGCTTAACCGTCGGGACCCCAGGAGGAGAGACCCAGTACTTC
cdr3_aa: CASSLTVGTPGGETQYF
clone_size: few
j_call: TRBJ2-5
d_call: -
v_call: TRBV5-1

cdr3_nt: TGCGCCAGCAGCTTGGACGGGACTAGCACCAATGAGCAGTTCTTC
cdr3_aa: CASSLDGTSTNEQFF
clone_size: many
j_call: TRBJ2-1
d_call: TRBD2
v_call: TRBV5-1

cdr3_nt: TGTGCCTGGAGCGAGGGGGCCTACGCGAGCACAGATACGCAGTATTTT
cdr3_aa: CAWSEGAYASTDTQYF
clone_size: few
j_call: TRBJ2-3
d_call: TRBD1
v_call: TRBV30